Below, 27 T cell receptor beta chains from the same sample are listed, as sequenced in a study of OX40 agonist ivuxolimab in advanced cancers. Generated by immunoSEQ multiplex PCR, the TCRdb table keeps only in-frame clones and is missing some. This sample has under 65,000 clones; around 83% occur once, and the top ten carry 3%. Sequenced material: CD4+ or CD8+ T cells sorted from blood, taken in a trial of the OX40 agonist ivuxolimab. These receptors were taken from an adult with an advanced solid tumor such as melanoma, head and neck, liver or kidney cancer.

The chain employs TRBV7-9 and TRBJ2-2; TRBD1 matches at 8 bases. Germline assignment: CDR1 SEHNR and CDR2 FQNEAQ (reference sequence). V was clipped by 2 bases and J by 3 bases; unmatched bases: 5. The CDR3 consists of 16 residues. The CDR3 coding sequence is TGTGCCAGCAGCTTATACCCCAGGGGGCACACCGGGGAGCTGTTTTTT. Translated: CASSLYPRGHTGELFF.

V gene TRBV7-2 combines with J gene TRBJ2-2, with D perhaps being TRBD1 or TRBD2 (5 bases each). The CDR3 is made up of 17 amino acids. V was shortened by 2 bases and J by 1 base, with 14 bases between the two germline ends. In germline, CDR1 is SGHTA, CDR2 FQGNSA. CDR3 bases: TGTGCCAGCAGCTTATACCGGGGCGCGGGGAACACCGGGGAGCTGTTTTTT. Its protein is CASSLYRGAGNTGELFF.

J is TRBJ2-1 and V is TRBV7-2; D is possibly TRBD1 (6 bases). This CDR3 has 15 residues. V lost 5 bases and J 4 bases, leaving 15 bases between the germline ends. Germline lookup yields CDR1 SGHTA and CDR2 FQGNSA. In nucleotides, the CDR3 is TGTGCCAGCAGCCCTGTGGGGGCGGTATACAATGAGCAGTTCTTC. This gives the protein CASSPVGAVYNEQFF.

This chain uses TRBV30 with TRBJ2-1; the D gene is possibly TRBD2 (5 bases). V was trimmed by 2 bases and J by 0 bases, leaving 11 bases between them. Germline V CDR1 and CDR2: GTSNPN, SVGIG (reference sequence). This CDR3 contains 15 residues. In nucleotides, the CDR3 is TGTGCCTGGAGTCCCCTGGGGAGCTCCTACAATGAGCAGTTCTTC. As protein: CAWSPLGSSYNEQFF.

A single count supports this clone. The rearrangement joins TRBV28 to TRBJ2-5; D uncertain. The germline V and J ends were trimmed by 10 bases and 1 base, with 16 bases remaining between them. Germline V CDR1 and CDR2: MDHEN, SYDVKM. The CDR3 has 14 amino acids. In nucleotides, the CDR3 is TGTGCCACCCGCTCCACACACCTCCAAGAGACCCAGTACTTC. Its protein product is CATRSTHLQETQYF.

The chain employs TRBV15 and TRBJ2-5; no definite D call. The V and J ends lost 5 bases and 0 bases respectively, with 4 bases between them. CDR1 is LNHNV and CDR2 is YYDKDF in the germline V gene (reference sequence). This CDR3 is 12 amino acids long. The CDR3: CATSLYQETQYF. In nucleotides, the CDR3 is TGTGCCACCAGCCTGTACCAAGAGACCCAGTACTTC.

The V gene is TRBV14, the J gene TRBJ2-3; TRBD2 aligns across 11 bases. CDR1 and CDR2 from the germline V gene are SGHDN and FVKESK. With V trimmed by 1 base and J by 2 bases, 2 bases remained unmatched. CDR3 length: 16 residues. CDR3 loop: CASSQGLAGFTDTQYF. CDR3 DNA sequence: TGTGCCAGCAGCCAAGGACTAGCGGGGTTCACAGATACGCAGTATTTT.

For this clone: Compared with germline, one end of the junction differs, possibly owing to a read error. The CDR3 DNA reads as TGTGCCAGCGGCTTAGGGGGGAATGAGCAGTTCTTC. Translating it yields CASGLGGNEQFF. The rearrangement joins TRBV7-3 to TRBJ2-1; D is tentatively TRBD1 or TRBD2 (6 bases each). This CDR3 comprises 12 residues. The germline CDR1 and CDR2 sequences are SGHTA and FQGTGA.

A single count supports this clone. DNA of the CDR3: TGTGCCAGCAGTAAGGGACAGGGGTACGAGCAGTACTTC. Its protein product is CASSKGQGYEQYF. The chain recombines TRBV6-5 with TRBJ2-7; 10 bases fit TRBD1. The CDR3 has 13 residues. From germline, CDR1 is MNHEY and CDR2 SVGAGI. Unmatched junction bases numbered 2, after V lost 5 bases and J lost 4 bases.

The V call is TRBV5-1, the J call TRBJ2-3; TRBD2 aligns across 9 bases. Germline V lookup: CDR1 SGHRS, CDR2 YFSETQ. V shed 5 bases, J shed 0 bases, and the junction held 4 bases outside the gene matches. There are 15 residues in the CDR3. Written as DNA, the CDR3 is TGCGCCAGCAGTCTCCTAGCGGGAAGCACAGATACGCAGTATTTT. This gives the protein CASSLLAGSTDTQYF.

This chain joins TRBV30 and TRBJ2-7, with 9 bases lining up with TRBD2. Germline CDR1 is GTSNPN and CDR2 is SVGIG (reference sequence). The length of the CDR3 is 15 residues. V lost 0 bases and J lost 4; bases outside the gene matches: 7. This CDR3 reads CAWSVWRGGRYEQYF. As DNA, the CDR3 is TGTGCCTGGAGTGTTTGGCGGGGGGGCCGGTACGAGCAGTACTTC.

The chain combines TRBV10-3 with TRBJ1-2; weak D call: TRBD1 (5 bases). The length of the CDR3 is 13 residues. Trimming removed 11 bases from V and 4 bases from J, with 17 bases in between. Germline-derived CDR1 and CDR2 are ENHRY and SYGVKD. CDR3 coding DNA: TGTGCCTCCGGGGGGGATTTAGGCTATGGCTACACCTTC. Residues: CASGGDLGYGYTF.

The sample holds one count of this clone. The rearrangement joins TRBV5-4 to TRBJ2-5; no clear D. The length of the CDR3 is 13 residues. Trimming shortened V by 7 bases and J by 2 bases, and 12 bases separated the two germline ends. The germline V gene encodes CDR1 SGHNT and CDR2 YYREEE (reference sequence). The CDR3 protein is CASGSRLQETQYF. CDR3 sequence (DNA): TGTGCCAGCGGGTCTCGGCTTCAAGAGACCCAGTACTTC.

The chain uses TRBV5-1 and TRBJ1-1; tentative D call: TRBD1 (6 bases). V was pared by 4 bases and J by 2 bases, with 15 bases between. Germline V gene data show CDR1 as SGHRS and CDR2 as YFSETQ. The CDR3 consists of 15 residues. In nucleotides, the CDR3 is TGCGCCAGCAGCCCGGACAGAGAGCTTAACACTGAAGCTTTCTTT. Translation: CASSPDRELNTEAFF.

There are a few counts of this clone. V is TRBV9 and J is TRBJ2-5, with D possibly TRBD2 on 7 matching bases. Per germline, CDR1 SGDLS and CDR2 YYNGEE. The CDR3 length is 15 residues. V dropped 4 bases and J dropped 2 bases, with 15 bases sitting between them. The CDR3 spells CASSPRGGGQETQYF. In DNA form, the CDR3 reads TGTGCCAGCAGCCCCCGAGGGGGGGGGCAAGAGACCCAGTACTTC. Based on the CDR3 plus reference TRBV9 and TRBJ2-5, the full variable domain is DSGVTQTPKHLITATGQRVTLRCSPRSGDLSVYWYQQSLDQGLQFLIQYYNGEERAKGNILERFSAQQFPDLHSELNLSSLELGDSALYFCASSPRGGGQETQYFGPGTRLLVL.

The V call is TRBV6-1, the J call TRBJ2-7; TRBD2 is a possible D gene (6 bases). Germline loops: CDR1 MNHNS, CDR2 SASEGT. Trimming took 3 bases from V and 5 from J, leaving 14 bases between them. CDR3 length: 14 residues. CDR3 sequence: CASSESPWGDEQYF. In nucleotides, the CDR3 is TGTGCCAGCAGTGAGAGTCCTTGGGGGGACGAGCAGTACTTC.

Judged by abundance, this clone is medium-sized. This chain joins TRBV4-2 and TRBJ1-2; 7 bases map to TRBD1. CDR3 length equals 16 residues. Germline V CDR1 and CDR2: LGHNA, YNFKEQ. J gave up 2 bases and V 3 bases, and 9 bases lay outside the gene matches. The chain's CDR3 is CASSQAGTALNYGYTF. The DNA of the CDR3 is TGTGCCAGCAGCCAGGCTGGGACAGCCCTAAACTATGGCTACACCTTC.

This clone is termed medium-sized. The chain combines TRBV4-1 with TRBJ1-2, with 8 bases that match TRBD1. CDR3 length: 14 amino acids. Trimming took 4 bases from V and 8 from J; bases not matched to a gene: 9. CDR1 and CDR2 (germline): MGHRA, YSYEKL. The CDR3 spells CASSLLGQGRGYTF. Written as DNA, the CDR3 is TGCGCCAGCAGCCTCCTAGGACAGGGTAGGGGCTACACCTTC.

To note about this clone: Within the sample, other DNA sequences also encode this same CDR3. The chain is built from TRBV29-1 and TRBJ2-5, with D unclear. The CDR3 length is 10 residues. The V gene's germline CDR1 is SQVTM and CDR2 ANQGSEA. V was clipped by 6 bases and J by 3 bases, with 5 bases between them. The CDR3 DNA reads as TGCAGCGTCGGAGAAGAGACCCAGTACTTC. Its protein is CSVGEETQYF.

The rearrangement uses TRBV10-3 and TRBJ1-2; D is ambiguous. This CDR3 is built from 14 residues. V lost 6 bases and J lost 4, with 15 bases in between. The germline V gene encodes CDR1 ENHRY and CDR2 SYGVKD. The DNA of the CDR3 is TGTGCCATCAGACGCGGCCAGCGAGTCTATGGCTACACCTTC. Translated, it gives CAIRRGQRVYGYTF.

CDR3 nucleotide sequence: TGCGCCAGCAGTCCTCCGGGTCCGCGGGAGCTGTTTTTT. Protein product: CASSPPGPRELFF. The J gene is TRBJ2-2, the V gene TRBV5-1, with no clear D. V dropped 5 bases and J dropped 9 bases, with 14 bases sitting between them. Per germline, CDR1 SGHRS and CDR2 YFSETQ. This CDR3 comprises 13 residues.

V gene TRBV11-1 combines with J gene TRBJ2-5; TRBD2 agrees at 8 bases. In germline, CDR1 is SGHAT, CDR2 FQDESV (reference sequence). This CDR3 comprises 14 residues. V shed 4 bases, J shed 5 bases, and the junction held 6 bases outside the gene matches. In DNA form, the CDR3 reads TGTGCCAGCAGCTGGACCCGGGGGGGGGAGACCCAGTACTTC. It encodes CASSWTRGGETQYF.

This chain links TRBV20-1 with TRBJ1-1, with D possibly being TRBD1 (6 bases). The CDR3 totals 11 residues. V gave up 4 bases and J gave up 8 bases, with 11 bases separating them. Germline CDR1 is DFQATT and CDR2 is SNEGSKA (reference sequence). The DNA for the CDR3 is TGCAGTGCTACTAAAACAGGGGAAGCTTTCTTT. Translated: CSATKTGEAFF.

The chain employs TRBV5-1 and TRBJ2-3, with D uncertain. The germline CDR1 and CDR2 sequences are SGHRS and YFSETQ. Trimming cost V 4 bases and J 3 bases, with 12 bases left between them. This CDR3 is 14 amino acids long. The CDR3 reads CASSPAPGTDTQYF. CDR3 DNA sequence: TGCGCCAGCAGCCCGGCACCAGGTACAGATACGCAGTATTTT.

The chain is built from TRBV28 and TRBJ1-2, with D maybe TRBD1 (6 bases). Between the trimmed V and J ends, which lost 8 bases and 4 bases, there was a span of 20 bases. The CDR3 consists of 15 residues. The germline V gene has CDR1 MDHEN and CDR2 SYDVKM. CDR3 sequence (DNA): TGTGCCAGCTCTTCAAGGGGGGCCGGCCCCTATGGCTACACCTTC. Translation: CASSSRGAGPYGYTF.

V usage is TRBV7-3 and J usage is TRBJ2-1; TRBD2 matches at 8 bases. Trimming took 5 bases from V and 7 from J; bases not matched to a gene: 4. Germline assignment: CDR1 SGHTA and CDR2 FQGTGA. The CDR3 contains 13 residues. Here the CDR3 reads CASSPGGRNEQFF. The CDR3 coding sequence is TGTGCCAGCAGCCCGGGAGGGAGAAATGAGCAGTTCTTC.

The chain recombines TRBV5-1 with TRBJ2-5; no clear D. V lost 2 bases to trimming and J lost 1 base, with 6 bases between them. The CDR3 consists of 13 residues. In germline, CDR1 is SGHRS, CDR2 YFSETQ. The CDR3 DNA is TGCGCCAGCAGCTTCGGGTCCCAAGAGACCCAGTACTTC. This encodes CASSFGSQETQYF.